This T cell receptor (beta chain) is from a study of CD8 T cells in ankylosing spondylitis. Findings of the study overall: About 8 highly homologous variants formed a TCR beta motif that appeared characteristic of ankylosing spondylitis blood. Relatively rare in peripheral blood, disease-linked clones were also CD8+. Disease-linked clones were reportedly significantly enriched in matched ankylosing spondylitis synovial fluid.

Germline CDR1 is LNHNV and CDR2 is YYDKDF (reference sequence). This CDR3 spans 14 amino acids. Trimming took 0 bases from V and 8 from J, leaving 13 bases between them. As regards this clonotype: No antigen is known for it.

MiXCR, run by TCRdb on the 5' RACE reads, gives a single entry per CDR3 protein. Here the sample spans fewer than 250,000 distinct CDR3 sequences, roughly 24% being singletons. The specimen was blood, either unsorted or a sorted T cell fraction (not recorded which). The sequence was collected from a male donor with ankylosing spondylitis or in good health (not recorded which). The chain combines TRBV15 with TRBJ1-2, with D possibly TRBD1 on 5 matching bases. CDR3 nucleotide sequence: TGTGCCACCAGCAGAGATTCGGCAGGGATCGGCTACACCTTC. It is translated as CATSRDSAGIGYTF.